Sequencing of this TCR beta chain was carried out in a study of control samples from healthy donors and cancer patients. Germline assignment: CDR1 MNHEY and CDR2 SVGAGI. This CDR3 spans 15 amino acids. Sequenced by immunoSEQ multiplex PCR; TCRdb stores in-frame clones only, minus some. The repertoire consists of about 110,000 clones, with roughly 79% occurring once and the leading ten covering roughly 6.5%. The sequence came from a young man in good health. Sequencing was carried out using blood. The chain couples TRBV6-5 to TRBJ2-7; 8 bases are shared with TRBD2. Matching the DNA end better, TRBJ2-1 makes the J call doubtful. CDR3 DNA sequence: TGTGCCAGCAGTTACGAGGTAGCGGGGAAGAATGAGCAGTTCTTC. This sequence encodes CASSYEVAGKNEQFF.